The rows below give T cell receptor beta chains drawn from one sample of a study of blood T cell repertoires in COVID-19. Here immunoSEQ multiplex PCR was the method, and the copy in TCRdb shows in-frame clones only, minus some. The table has about 250,000 clones, approximately 86% seen once. Sample: peripheral blood. The receptors come from a woman aged 55 to 70 who had recovered from COVID-19. CDR3s include the opening cysteine and the closing phenylalanine or tryptophan. D genes are given only for firm matches. Expanded clones are given a class, and other clones once, few, many or no size at all.

J,D,V,size,CDR3,DNA
TRBJ2-5,-,TRBV28,once,CASSFRTHQQETQYF,TGTGCCAGCAGTTTCCGGACTCATCAACAGGAGACCCAGTACTTC
TRBJ2-7,TRBD1,TRBV15,-,CATSKDRGEQYF,TGTGCCACCAGCAAAGACAGGGGCGAGCAGTACTTC
TRBJ2-3,TRBD1,TRBV6-5,-,CASSPTGTGTDTQYF,TGTGCCAGCAGCCCCACCGGGACAGGCACAGATACGCAGTATTTT
TRBJ1-4,-,TRBV6-2/TRBV6-3,few,CASSRTADEKLFF,TGTGCCAGCAGTCGAACAGCGGATGAAAAACTGTTTTTT
TRBJ2-1,TRBD2,TRBV11-3,-,CASSSPHGLAGEQFF,TGTGCCAGCAGCTCCCCTCATGGACTAGCGGGAGAGCAGTTCTTC
TRBJ2-1,TRBD2,TRBV5-4,once,CASSVSGGGYNEQFF,TGTGCCAGCAGCGTTAGCGGGGGCGGCTACAATGAGCAGTTCTTC
TRBJ1-5,-,TRBV3-1/TRBV3-2,-,CASSQVSQPQHF,TGTGCCAGCAGCCAAGTCTCTCAGCCCCAGCATTTT
TRBJ2-2,TRBD1,TRBV7-2,-,CASSIGQGYTGELFF,TGTGCCAGCAGCATAGGACAGGGCTACACCGGGGAGCTGTTTTTT
TRBJ2-7,-,TRBV5-1,once,CASSFYVSYEQYF,TGCGCCAGCAGCTTCTACGTGTCGTACGAGCAGTACTTC
TRBJ1-4,-,TRBV6-2/TRBV6-3,-,CASSYSRWTNEKLFF,TGTGCCAGCAGTTACTCGAGATGGACTAATGAAAAACTGTTTTTT
TRBJ2-7,TRBD1,TRBV19,-,CASSRQGTYEQYF,TGTGCCAGTAGTCGACAGGGTACCTACGAGCAGTACTTC
TRBJ2-2,TRBD2,TRBV5-1,-,CASSLSLAGGQTGELFF,TGCGCCAGCAGCTTGTCCCTAGCGGGGGGTCAGACCGGGGAGCTGTTTTTT
TRBJ1-1,-,TRBV19,once,CATLSERMNTEAFF,TGTGCCACCCTCAGCGAGAGGATGAACACTGAAGCTTTCTTT
TRBJ2-1,TRBD1,TRBV2,many,CATRAGTGASNEQFF,TGTGCCACGAGAGCCGGGACAGGAGCCTCTAATGAGCAGTTCTTC
TRBJ2-5,-,TRBV3-1/TRBV3-2,-,CASSQEGDRPRETQYF,TGTGCCAGCAGCCAAGAGGGTGACAGACCGAGGGAGACCCAGTACTTC
TRBJ2-1,-,TRBV7-9,-,CASSHGGGGYNEQFF,TGTGCCAGCAGCCACGGAGGGGGGGGATACAATGAGCAGTTCTTC
TRBJ2-7,-,TRBV15,once,CATSRERDRVGEYF,TGTGCCACCAGCAGAGAGCGGGACAGAGTTGGGGAGTACTTC
TRBJ1-6,TRBD1,TRBV7-2,-,CASSLDAQGANNSPLHF,TGTGCCAGCAGCTTAGACGCTCAGGGGGCCAATAATTCACCCCTCCACTTT
TRBJ2-2,TRBD1,TRBV9,few,CASSPFPGTGATGELFF,TGTGCCAGCAGCCCCTTTCCCGGGACAGGGGCCACCGGGGAGCTGTTTTTT
TRBJ1-1,-,TRBV6-2/TRBV6-3,-,CASSLLLRWTEAFF,TGTGCCAGCAGTTTACTCCTGCGCTGGACTGAAGCTTTCTTT
TRBJ2-2,-,TRBV4-3,once,CASSLAQGTGELFF,TGCGCCAGCAGCCTTGCACAGGGTACCGGGGAGCTGTTTTTT
TRBJ2-2,TRBD2,TRBV3-1/TRBV3-2,-,CASSLAGGPGELFF,TGTGCCAGCAGCTTAGCGGGGGGGCCCGGGGAGCTGTTTTTT
TRBJ2-5,-,TRBV5-8,-,CASSLVGLKGTQYF,TGTGCCAGCAGCTTGGTGGGGCTTAAGGGGACCCAGTACTTC
TRBJ1-4,-,TRBV4-2,-,CASSQGLGPSSYEKLFF,TGTGCCAGCAGCCAAGGTCTTGGGCCATCTTCTTACGAAAAACTGTTTTTT
TRBJ2-3,TRBD1,TRBV14,once,CASSQYAGGEYF,TGTGCCAGCAGCCAATACGCAGGGGGCGAGTATTTT
TRBJ1-5,TRBD1,TRBV4-1,few,CASSQETGGAGQPQHF,TGCGCCAGCAGCCAAGAAACAGGGGGCGCGGGTCAGCCCCAGCATTTT
TRBJ1-2,TRBD1,TRBV6-5,-,CASSWGQGAGGYTF,TGTGCCAGCAGTTGGGGACAGGGGGCGGGTGGCTACACCTTC
TRBJ1-5,TRBD1,TRBV4-1,-,CASSQEVYPGQVSNQPQHF,TGCGCCAGCAGCCAAGAAGTCTACCCGGGACAGGTTAGCAATCAGCCCCAGCATTTT
TRBJ1-5,TRBD1,TRBV28,-,CASSLTGDSQPQHF,TGTGCCAGCAGTTTAACAGGGGATTCCCAGCCCCAGCATTTT
TRBJ1-6,TRBD1,TRBV7-2,many,CASSSDRGADNSPLHF,TGTGCCAGCAGCTCCGACAGGGGCGCCGATAATTCACCCCTCCACTTT